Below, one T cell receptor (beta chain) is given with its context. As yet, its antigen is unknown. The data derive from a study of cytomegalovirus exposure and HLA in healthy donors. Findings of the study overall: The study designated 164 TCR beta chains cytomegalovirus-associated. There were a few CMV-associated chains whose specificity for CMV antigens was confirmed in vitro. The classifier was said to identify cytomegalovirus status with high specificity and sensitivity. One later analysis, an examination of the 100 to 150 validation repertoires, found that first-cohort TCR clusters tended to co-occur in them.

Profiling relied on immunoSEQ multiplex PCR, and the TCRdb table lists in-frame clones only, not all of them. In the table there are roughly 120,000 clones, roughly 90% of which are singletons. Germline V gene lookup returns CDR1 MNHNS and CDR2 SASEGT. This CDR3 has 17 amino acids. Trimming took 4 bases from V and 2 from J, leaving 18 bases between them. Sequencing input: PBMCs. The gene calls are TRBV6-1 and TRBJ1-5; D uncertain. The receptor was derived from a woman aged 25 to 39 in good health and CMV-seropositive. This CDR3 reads CASSAPRHMAGNQPQHF. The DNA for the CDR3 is TGTGCCAGCAGTGCCCCCCGTCACATGGCCGGCAATCAGCCCCAGCATTTT.